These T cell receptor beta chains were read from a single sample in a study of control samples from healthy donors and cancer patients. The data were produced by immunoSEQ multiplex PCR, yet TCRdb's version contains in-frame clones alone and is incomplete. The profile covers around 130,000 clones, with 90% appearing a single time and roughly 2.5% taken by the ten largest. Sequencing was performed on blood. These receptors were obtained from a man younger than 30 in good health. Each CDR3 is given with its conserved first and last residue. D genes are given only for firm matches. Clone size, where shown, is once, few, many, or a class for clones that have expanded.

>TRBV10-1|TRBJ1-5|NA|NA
CASSESGNQPQHF
TGCGCCAGCAGTGAATCGGGCAATCAGCCCCAGCATTTT
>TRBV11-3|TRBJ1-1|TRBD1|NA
CASSLGYRGQNTEAFF
TGTGCCAGCAGCTTAGGCTACAGGGGCCAGAACACTGAAGCTTTCTTT
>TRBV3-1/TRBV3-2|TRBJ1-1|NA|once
CASSQEAGGAEAFF
TGTGCCAGCAGCCAAGAGGCGGGGGGGGCTGAAGCTTTCTTT
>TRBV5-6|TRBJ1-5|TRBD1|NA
CASSGGTGGRNQPQHF
TGTGCCAGCAGCGGCGGGACAGGGGGCCGCAATCAGCCCCAGCATTTT
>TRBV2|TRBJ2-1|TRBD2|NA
CASQRRTSAYNEQFF
TGTGCCAGCCAGAGAAGGACTAGCGCGTACAATGAGCAGTTCTTC
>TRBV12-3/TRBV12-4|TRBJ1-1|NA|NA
CASSLGGAAFF
TGTGCCAGCAGTTTAGGGGGAGCAGCTTTCTTT
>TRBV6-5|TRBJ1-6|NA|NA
CASSPPGRYNSPLHF
TGTGCCAGCAGTCCCCCGGGACGGTATAATTCACCCCTCCACTTT
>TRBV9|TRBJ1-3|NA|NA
CASSAPGQGRNTIYF
TGTGCCAGCAGCGCCCCCGGCCAAGGACGGAACACCATATATTTT
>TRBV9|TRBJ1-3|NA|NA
CASSVEGRAGNTIYF
TGTGCCAGCAGCGTAGAGGGCAGGGCTGGAAACACCATATATTTT
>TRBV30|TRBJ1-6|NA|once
CAWRDSRNSPLHF
TGTGCCTGGAGGGACAGTCGGAATTCACCCCTCCACTTT
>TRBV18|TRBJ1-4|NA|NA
CASSPSQANEKLFF
TGTGCCAGCTCACCTAGCCAGGCTAATGAAAAACTGTTTTTT
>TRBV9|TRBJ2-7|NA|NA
CASTRVASLYEQYF
TGTGCCAGCACCCGGGTGGCATCGCTCTACGAGCAGTACTTC
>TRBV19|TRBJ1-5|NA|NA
CASTGLRSNQPQHF
TGTGCCAGTACAGGGTTGCGGAGCAATCAGCCCCAGCATTTT
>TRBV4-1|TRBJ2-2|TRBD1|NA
CASSHAGTGTPGELFF
TGCGCCAGCAGCCACGCCGGGACAGGGACCCCCGGGGAGCTGTTTTTT
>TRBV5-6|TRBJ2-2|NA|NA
CASSTGQNTGELFF
TGTGCCAGCAGCACCGGACAGAACACCGGGGAGCTGTTTTTT
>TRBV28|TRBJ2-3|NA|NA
CASSFVNTDTQYF
TGTGCCAGCAGTTTCGTTAACACAGATACGCAGTATTTT
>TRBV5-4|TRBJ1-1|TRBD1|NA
CASRITGAGTEAFF
TGTGCCAGCAGAATTACAGGGGCCGGGACTGAAGCTTTCTTT